The rows below give T cell receptor beta chains drawn from one sample of a study of beta chain features in type 1 diabetes. The protocol was immunoSEQ multiplex PCR, while the TCRdb copy is restricted to in-frame clones and leaves out a portion. The data show under 300,000 clones, with roughly a tenth seen just once and over 0.015% held by the top ten. The sample consisted of naive CD4+ T cells from blood. These receptors originate from a man aged 25-45 years with type 1 diabetes. The CDR3 runs from the conserved cysteine through the conserved F or W. The D gene is left open where the match is weak. A clone size is listed for some rows: how often the clone was seen (once, few, many), or a class if it is expanded.

cdr3_nt: TGTGCCAGCGGGGTTAGCGATCAGCCCCAGCATTTT
cdr3_aa: CASGVSDQPQHF
v_call: TRBV7-9
clone_size: few
j_call: TRBJ1-5
d_call: NA

cdr3_nt: TGTGCCAGCAGCCCCCCAGGGGGTGAAGCTTTCTTT
cdr3_aa: CASSPPGGEAFF
v_call: TRBV11-1
clone_size: few
j_call: TRBJ1-1
d_call: TRBD1

cdr3_nt: TGCGCCAGCAGCCCAGGACAGGCAGACACTGAAGCTTTCTTT
cdr3_aa: CASSPGQADTEAFF
v_call: TRBV5-1
clone_size: few
j_call: TRBJ1-1
d_call: TRBD1

cdr3_nt: TGTGCCACCCAAGGAGCGAATCAAGAGACCCAGTACTTC
cdr3_aa: CATQGANQETQYF
v_call: TRBV6-1
clone_size: NA
j_call: TRBJ2-5
d_call: NA

cdr3_nt: TGTGCCAGCTCGCGCGGGGGGGCTTCCTCTGAGCTGTACTTC
cdr3_aa: CASSRGGASSELYF
v_call: TRBV18
clone_size: few
j_call: TRBJ2-7
d_call: TRBD2

cdr3_nt: TGCAGCGTCCGCTGGGGAGACACTGAAGCTTTCTTT
cdr3_aa: CSVRWGDTEAFF
v_call: TRBV29-1
clone_size: few
j_call: TRBJ1-1
d_call: NA

cdr3_nt: TGTGCCAGCAGCGTAGGAGCGACTAGCGGTTACAATGAGCAGTTCTTC
cdr3_aa: CASSVGATSGYNEQFF
v_call: TRBV9
clone_size: few
j_call: TRBJ2-1
d_call: TRBD2

cdr3_nt: TGTGCCAGTAGTAAGGGACAGGGCACAGATACGCAGTATTTT
cdr3_aa: CASSKGQGTDTQYF
v_call: TRBV19
clone_size: NA
j_call: TRBJ2-3
d_call: TRBD1

cdr3_nt: TGTGCCTGGAGTGGAGGAGGGGGCGGCTACACCTTC
cdr3_aa: CAWSGGGGGYTF
v_call: TRBV30
clone_size: NA
j_call: TRBJ1-2
d_call: TRBD1

cdr3_nt: TGTGCCTGTGGTCAGGGGCTTTCACCCCTCCACTTT
cdr3_aa: CACGQGLSPLHF
v_call: TRBV30
clone_size: few
j_call: TRBJ1-6
d_call: NA

cdr3_nt: TGTGCCAGCAGCTCTCTAGCGGGGGTCACAGATACGCAGTATTTT
cdr3_aa: CASSSLAGVTDTQYF
v_call: TRBV7-2
clone_size: NA
j_call: TRBJ2-3
d_call: TRBD2

cdr3_nt: TGTGCCAGCAGCCAAGAGAGGTCCGGAAGTGGCTATGGCTACACCTTC
cdr3_aa: CASSQERSGSGYGYTF
v_call: TRBV4-2
clone_size: NA
j_call: TRBJ1-2
d_call: NA

cdr3_nt: TGCAGCGGCGGATGGCTAGCGGGGCCCCGGACCCAGTACTTC
cdr3_aa: CSGGWLAGPRTQYF
v_call: TRBV29-1
clone_size: NA
j_call: TRBJ2-5
d_call: TRBD2

cdr3_nt: TGTGCCAGCAGCGTAGGTCTCAGGGGGAACACTGAAGCTTTCTTT
cdr3_aa: CASSVGLRGNTEAFF
v_call: TRBV9
clone_size: few
j_call: TRBJ1-1
d_call: NA

cdr3_nt: TGTGCCAGCAGCGTGGGACAGGTGTATGGCTACACCTTC
cdr3_aa: CASSVGQVYGYTF
v_call: TRBV9
clone_size: NA
j_call: TRBJ1-2
d_call: TRBD1

cdr3_nt: TGTGCCAGCTCACCTCAGGGGGCTCAAGAGACCCAGTACTTC
cdr3_aa: CASSPQGAQETQYF
v_call: TRBV18
clone_size: NA
j_call: TRBJ2-5
d_call: TRBD1

cdr3_nt: TGTGCCAGCAGCTTAGCCTGGGGAGACACCGGGGAGCTGTTTTTT
cdr3_aa: CASSLAWGDTGELFF
v_call: TRBV7-2
clone_size: few
j_call: TRBJ2-2
d_call: NA

cdr3_nt: TGTGCCAGCAGTGAACCCAGGGGTTGGGAGACCCAGTACTTC
cdr3_aa: CASSEPRGWETQYF
v_call: TRBV25-1
clone_size: few
j_call: TRBJ2-5
d_call: NA

cdr3_nt: TGTGCCAGCAGCCAACCGGGATGGGGAGAGACCCAGTACTTC
cdr3_aa: CASSQPGWGETQYF
v_call: TRBV7-2
clone_size: NA
j_call: TRBJ2-5
d_call: NA

cdr3_nt: TGTGCCAGCCACTCGGGCACTGAAGCTTTCTTT
cdr3_aa: CASHSGTEAFF
v_call: TRBV28
clone_size: few
j_call: TRBJ1-1
d_call: NA

cdr3_nt: TGTGCCAGCAGAGGGGAAGGTTCGGACATTCAGTACTTC
cdr3_aa: CASRGEGSDIQYF
v_call: TRBV6-1
clone_size: NA
j_call: TRBJ2-4
d_call: NA

cdr3_nt: TGTGCCAGCAGCCAACAGCGCTCGGACTATGGCTACACCTTC
cdr3_aa: CASSQQRSDYGYTF
v_call: TRBV4-2
clone_size: few
j_call: TRBJ1-2
d_call: NA

cdr3_nt: TGCGCCAGCAGCTTGGCAGGAATTTTAAACTATGGCTACACCTTC
cdr3_aa: CASSLAGILNYGYTF
v_call: TRBV5-1
clone_size: NA
j_call: TRBJ1-2
d_call: NA

cdr3_nt: TGTGCCAGCGCCCTCCCGGGGACCGGGGAGCTGTTTTTT
cdr3_aa: CASALPGTGELFF
v_call: TRBV28
clone_size: NA
j_call: TRBJ2-2
d_call: NA

cdr3_nt: TGTGCCAGCAGTGACAGGGGGATGGCCAAAAACATTCAGTACTTC
cdr3_aa: CASSDRGMAKNIQYF
v_call: TRBV6-4
clone_size: few
j_call: TRBJ2-4
d_call: NA

cdr3_nt: TGCGCCAGCAGACCTAGCGCCACGGGGGGAGAGCAGTTCTTC
cdr3_aa: CASRPSATGGEQFF
v_call: TRBV5-1
clone_size: few
j_call: TRBJ2-1
d_call: TRBD2

cdr3_nt: TGTGCCAGCAGCTTGGGACTAAGGGGTCCCTTGGGGAACACTGAAGCTTTCTTT
cdr3_aa: CASSLGLRGPLGNTEAFF
v_call: TRBV7-9
clone_size: few
j_call: TRBJ1-1
d_call: NA

cdr3_nt: TGTGCCAGCAGCCAGGGACTAGCACGAATCAATGAGCAGTTCTTC
cdr3_aa: CASSQGLARINEQFF
v_call: TRBV7-6
clone_size: few
j_call: TRBJ2-1
d_call: TRBD2

cdr3_nt: TGTGCCAGCAGCGTCCCGAGTGGAAACACCATATATTTT
cdr3_aa: CASSVPSGNTIYF
v_call: TRBV9
clone_size: NA
j_call: TRBJ1-3
d_call: NA